One sample yielded the 15 T cell receptor beta chains listed below, sequenced in a study of regulatory T cells in long-lasting Graves disease (dated by TCRdb to the early 2020s). This sample's time point label indicates: newly diagnosed GD, antithyroid drugs for less than 3 months. RNA was extracted from PBMCs in TRIzol for both TCR sequencing and RNA sequencing. Libraries were made using multiplex PCR. The sequencer listed for this sample is Illumina HiSeq 4000. TCR beta libraries were built with iRepertoire HTBI primers and Arm-PCR amplification of CDR3 regions. Using fastp trimming at Q25 and MiXCR clonotype assembly, TCRdb reanalyzed the public sequencing data and kept in-frame beta chains. Rows matching on CDR3 protein sequence are summarized as one entry with the most common DNA and genes. The sample contains approximately 540,000 distinct CDR3 sequences, approximately 12% of them found a single time. The ten largest clones add up to over 7% of the sample.

Another study also made use of these data, one on T cells in Graves' hyperthyroidism and ophthalmopathy.

The sequences come from peripheral blood mononuclear cells (PBMCs), collected at new diagnosis, from a patient treated with antithyroid drugs. These receptors were obtained from a woman in her 30s with Graves disease. Donor details come from another sample of the same person, matched by shared clones.

In this sample, this clonotype turned up many times. The chain is built from TRBV28 and TRBJ1-4; D is unresolved. CDR1 MDHEN and CDR2 SYDVKM come from the germline V gene. The V gene lost 7 bases and the J gene lost 0 bases, with 9 bases spanning the gap. This CDR3 region has 14 residues. The CDR3 nucleotides are TGTGCCAGCAATGAACTAACAACTAATGAAAAACTGTTTTTT. The encoded protein is CASNELTTNEKLFF.

In this sample, this clonotype turned up many times. This chain uses TRBV27 with TRBJ2-7; D perhaps matches TRBD1 (5 bases). CDR1 and CDR2 (germline): MNHEY, SMNVEV (reference sequence). This CDR3 region has 13 residues. With 5 bases removed from V and 6 bases from J, the gap between germline ends came to 14 bases. The CDR3 nucleotides are TGTGCCAGCAGTCCCCTTCGACAGTCCGAGCAGTACTTC. It codes for CASSPLRQSEQYF.

The chain combines TRBV20-1 with TRBJ2-1, with 7 bases that match TRBD2. This CDR3 region has 11 residues. Unmatched junction bases numbered 3, after V lost 6 bases and J lost 7 bases. The V gene's germline CDR1 is DFQATT and CDR2 SNEGSKA (reference sequence). In DNA, the CDR3 is TGCAGTGCCCAAGCGGGAAATGAGCAGTTCTTC. Translated, it gives CSAQAGNEQFF.

This clonotype was recorded many times. The chain is built from TRBV28 and TRBJ2-5; D gene unclear. Germline V gives CDR1 MDHEN, CDR2 SYDVKM. The CDR3 covers 12 residues. Between the trimmed V and J ends, which lost 5 bases and 4 bases, there was a span of 8 bases. The CDR3, as DNA: TGTGCCAGCAGTGCTCCGCTAGAGACCCAGTACTTC. Translating gives CASSAPLETQYF.

This clonotype was seen many times. This sequence joins TRBV28 and TRBJ2-7; D not resolved. Looked up from germline, CDR1 is MDHEN and CDR2 is SYDVKM. The CDR3 runs to 10 residues. The CDR3 loop reads CGGVWQIQYF. CDR3 sequence (DNA): TGTGGCGGCGTATGGCAGATTCAGTACTTC.

The rearrangement joins TRBV2 to TRBJ2-2; 8 nucleotides line up with TRBD2. The germline CDR1 and CDR2 sequences are SNHLY and FYNNEI. CDR3 length: 16 residues. Trimming removed 7 bases from V and 1 base from J; junction bases left unmatched: 8. The CDR3 sequence is CASMLASGRNTGELFF. CDR3 nucleotide sequence: TGTGCCAGCATGCTCGCTAGCGGGCGGAACACCGGGGAGCTGTTTTTT.

This chain uses TRBV30 with TRBJ1-1, with no clear D. This CDR3 region has 13 residues. The ends were cut back, 3 bases at V and 1 base at J, with 9 bases in the middle. Germline CDR1 reads GTSNPN; CDR2 reads SVGIG (reference sequence). The CDR3 sequence is CAWRNSGNTEAFF. The CDR3 DNA sequence: TGTGCCTGGAGAAATTCAGGGAACACTGAAGCTTTCTTT. The full variable domain, rest sourced from reference TRBV30 and TRBJ1-1, is SQTIHQWPATLVQPVGSPLSLECTVEGTSNPNLYWYRQAAGRGLQLLFYSVGIGQISSEVPQNLSASRPQDRQFILSSKKLLLSDSGFYLCAWRNSGNTEAFFGQGTRLTVV.

Details on this clonotype: A read error may be the cause here, since a much bigger clone is one base away. The chain is built from TRBV30 and TRBJ2-3; TRBD2 matches at 8 bases. V lost 0 bases to trimming and J lost 2 bases; unmatched junction nucleotides: 13. The CDR3 has 18 residues. Per the germline V gene, CDR1 is GTSNPN and CDR2 is SVGIG (reference sequence). CDR3 coding DNA: TGTGCCTGGAGTGTCCGCCGTAGACCACTAGCGGCCACAGATACGCAGTATTTT. Amino acid sequence: CAWSVRRRPLAATDTQYF.

The sample holds many counts of this clonotype. This chain's CDR3 is CASSRGQGAVYEQYF. The DNA of the CDR3 is TGTGCCAGCAGCCGGGGACAGGGCGCGGTCTACGAGCAGTACTTC. The V gene is TRBV11-1, the J gene TRBJ2-7; 9 bases map to TRBD1. The CDR3 consists of 15 residues. Losses at the gene ends were 5 bases for V and 3 bases for J; bases not matched to a gene: 8. Germline lookup yields CDR1 SGHAT and CDR2 FQDESV (reference sequence).

The chain uses TRBV19 and TRBJ1-5; a weak D match, TRBD1 (6 bases). Trimming pared 5 bases from V and 5 bases from J, leaving 16 bases between. CDR3 size: 15 residues. Germline V gene sequence: CDR1 LNHDA, CDR2 SQIVND (reference sequence). The CDR3 DNA follows: TGTGCCAGTAGTTTGCCAGGGGCGTTCGATCAGCCCCAGCATTTT. This encodes CASSLPGAFDQPQHF.

Concerning this clonotype: At one of its ends the junction is not consistent with the germline gene, which may arise from a read error. The rearrangement links TRBV20-1 to TRBJ2-2; 9 positions match TRBD2. CDR1 is DFQATT and CDR2 is SNEGSKA in the germline V gene (reference sequence). This CDR3 has 13 amino acids. The CDR3 here is CSAASGNPGELFF. As DNA, the CDR3 is TGCAGTGCCGCTAGCGGGAACCCCGGGGAGCTGTTTTTT.

This clonotype was found many times. The V call is TRBV12-3 or TRBV12-4, the J call TRBJ2-7; D might be TRBD1 or TRBD2, each matching 6 bases. V shed 2 bases and J shed 9 bases, with 11 bases lying between them. This CDR3 comprises 12 residues. The CDR3 spells CASSLSRGGQYF. The CDR3 DNA follows: TGTGCCAGCAGTTTAAGCAGGGGAGGGCAGTACTTC.

Note on this clonotype: One end of the junction fails to match germline, which may point to a read error. This sequence joins TRBV12-3 or TRBV12-4 and TRBJ2-3; 10 bases align to TRBD2. The CDR3 spans 15 residues. CDR3 in amino acids: CASSSLAGSTDMQYF. The CDR3 bases are TGTGCCAGCAGTTCACTAGCGGGAAGCACAGATATGCAGTATTTT.

This clonotype has at least ten counts. The chain links TRBV10-3 to TRBJ2-7; 8 bases are a match to TRBD2. Germline values: CDR1 ENHRY, CDR2 SYGVKD. The CDR3 is 14 amino acids. V gave up 4 bases and J gave up 3 bases; unmatched junction bases: 5. CDR3 amino acids: CAISGLAGVYEQYF. DNA for the CDR3: TGTGCCATCAGTGGGCTAGCGGGCGTCTACGAGCAGTACTTC.

Ten or more counts support this clonotype. Its ends do not fully match the called genes, so a read error is possible. This sequence joins TRBV12-3 or TRBV12-4 and TRBJ2-1, with D possibly TRBD2 on 6 matching bases. The CDR3 is made up of 14 amino acids. DNA for the CDR3: TGTGCCAGTTCTCCCAGGGACTCCCACAATGAGCAGTTCTTC. It encodes CASSPRDSHNEQFF.